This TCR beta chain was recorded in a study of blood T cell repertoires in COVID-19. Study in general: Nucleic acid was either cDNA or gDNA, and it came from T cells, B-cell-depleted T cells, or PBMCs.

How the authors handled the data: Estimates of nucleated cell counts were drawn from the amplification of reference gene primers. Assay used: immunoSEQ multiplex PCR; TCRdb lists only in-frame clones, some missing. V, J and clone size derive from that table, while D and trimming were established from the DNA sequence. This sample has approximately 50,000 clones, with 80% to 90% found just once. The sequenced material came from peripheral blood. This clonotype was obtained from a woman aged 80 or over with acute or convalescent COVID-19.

The CDR3 sequence is CASSLDGGASYNEQFF. The DNA for the CDR3 is TGTGCCAGCAGCTTAGATGGCGGGGCTAGCTACAATGAGCAGTTCTTC. This sequence joins TRBV11-3 and TRBJ2-1; D is possibly TRBD2 (6 bases). There are 16 residues in the CDR3. The germline V and J ends were trimmed by 0 bases and 3 bases, with 12 bases remaining between them. From germline, CDR1 is SGHNT and CDR2 YENEEA.